The source of this T cell receptor beta chain is a study of cytomegalovirus exposure and HLA in healthy donors (dated by TCRdb to the late 2010s). As for the study more broadly: An earlier analysis of approximately 640 of the donors reported more than 250 Gb of sequence data and around 110 million unique TCR beta sequences from roughly 180 million T cells. In a later analysis, previously published TCR beta repertoires from 666 donors were re-analyzed and high-resolution HLA genotyping was added so that TCR occurrence patterns could be studied. On average, over 200,000 unique TCR beta nucleotide sequences were sequenced per donor among a few hundred genotyped donors of the cohort, with about 19% of those sequences being non-productive. Of the roughly 430 genotyped donors, 65% to 90% fell in the genetic ancestry cluster associated with self-reported Caucasian donors. Alongside the repertoire data, information on donor age, sex, ethnicity and CMV serostatus was compiled. In the later analysis, no new phenotypic data were used to find candidate immune exposures; instead, reliance was placed on TCR beta sequences and their occurrence across donors. Approximately 330 gigabases of sequencing data and around 85 million unique TCR sequences made up an early release that covered some 640 HLA-typed donors. Typing coverage differed by locus: A, B, C, DRB1 and DQB1 were typed in about 620-630 donors, DQA1 in 500 to 550, DPA1 in around 600, and DPB1 in roughly 470. A separate validation cohort of more than 100 different subjects was used in addition to the roughly 700-subject first cohort. All discovery cohort repertoires had been generated on a single sequencing platform. An earlier analysis of nearly 600 of the donors applied high-throughput TCR beta sequencing to assess whether each TCR beta V gene segment acted as functional or pseudogenic. Class I and class II HLA loci were covered by the typing at four-digit resolution. Several DR-DQ haplotypes were treated as single units for association and clustering because of strong linkage in the cohort. To predict cytomegalovirus infection status, the study combined high-throughput TCR immunosequencing, statistical association of individual TCRs with disease status, and machine learning. The study profiled the T cell repertoires of about 720 subjects by immunosequencing and related them to cytomegalovirus serostatus. A later genetic analysis took genome-wide SNP genotypes for about 55% of the 666 donors and used that subset as a discovery cohort. The study was designed to test whether signatures of past pathogen exposure could be identified by cataloging public T cell receptors.

Reading the germline V gene gives CDR1 MGHRA and CDR2 YSYEKL. The CDR3 sequence holds 15 residues, the cysteine and phenylalanine included. Here the CDR3 DNA is all that survives: 45 bases in frame from base 1. At the junction V is shortened by 1 base and J by 1 base, with 10 bases in between. Details on this clone: This receptor's antigen is unknown. No much larger clonotype is one base removed from it; base qualities were not supplied.

The cohort consisted of 600 or so healthy bone marrow donors. At the time of sampling, every cohort member was nominally healthy, though immune exposures that went unrecorded were likely present. The donor was CMV seropositive and belonged to the group of 250 to 300 seropositive cohort members. A peripheral blood sample was provided by each donor, and peripheral blood mononuclear cells were used for TCR beta sequencing. Genomic DNA extraction from the blood cell samples was performed with the Qiagen DNeasy Blood Extraction Kit. What the research found in general, with its limitations: CMV serostatus was the only immune exposure information available for the cohort. V-gene and J-gene trimming of TCR beta chains was associated with a missense DCLRE1C variant in a later genetic analysis, and the association was replicated in an independent cohort. A later genetic analysis reported fewer N-insertions in productive TCRs among donors in an Asian-associated ancestry cluster than the roughly 690-donor mean. Because counts were too low, about 15 rarely observed V segments, including chromosome 9 orphons, were left out of the earlier analysis of 587 of the donors. Several of the top co-occurrence clusters appeared to be linked to parvovirus B19, influenza, CMV and Epstein-Barr virus, according to a later analysis. In an earlier analysis of several hundred of the donors, most TCR beta V segments were observed in productive rearrangements about 87% or about 30% of the time, broadly matching IMGT annotations. In vitro tests confirmed that a few of the cytomegalovirus-associated TCR beta chains recognize cytomegalovirus antigens. Correlated functional status among segregating V segments might reflect linkage disequilibrium, but an unknown experimental factor could not be ruled out. In a later analysis, HLA-associated TCR beta chains were found to be more clonally expanded and to have lower generation probabilities than equally common non-associated chains. At a false discovery rate of 0.05, a later analysis linked 16,000 or so TCR beta sequences to specific HLA alleles. In a later analysis, most CMV-associated TCR beta chains were found to appear HLA-restricted, with HLA associations seemingly driven largely by CMV exposure. Sequencing depth was assumed to be roughly uniform across donors in the presence/absence analyses, though that assumption may not hold. Assigning TCR associations to individual alleles was difficult when HLA alleles, especially DR and DQ, strongly co-occurred. A further reported finding was that TCR beta sequences accurately predicted the HLA-A and HLA-B alleles for most subjects in the first cohort. A total of roughly 160 TCR beta chains were listed by the study as associated with cytomegalovirus. A group of highly shared sequence variants was considered likely to be a technical artifact of the sequencing pipeline. The classifier was reported to diagnose cytomegalovirus status with high specificity and sensitivity in both the original cohort and the validation cohort. It was suggested by the authors that the approach could potentially be generalized to other disease states and immunological phenotypes. The cohort was sequenced for TCR beta chains only, and without alpha or paired-chain data the features that could be detected were limited. Some IMGT-functional V segments, including TRBV6-2 and TRBV6-3, could not be distinguished by the 87-base-pair reads and were therefore excluded. According to a later analysis, TCR association rates differed among HLA loci, with DRB1 alleles showing the most associated TCRs and HLA-C alleles showing the fewest. Across donors, most TCR sequences were observed very rarely, whereas some public TCRs were present in many individuals. Because HLA typing was unavailable for some donors at each locus, only the typed subset was used in association tests.

The receptor library was made with the immunoSEQ multiplex PCR assay. The multiplex PCR relied on a mix of 60 forward primers for TCR Vbeta segments and 13 reverse primers for TCR Jbeta segments. A multiplex PCR assay on genomic DNA amplified the CDR3 region of rearranged TCR beta genes. Amplified TCR beta libraries were sequenced as 87-base-pair reads on the Illumina HiSeq System. In the authors' own workflow: A later analysis tallied about 77 million unique TCR beta chains across the 650 to 750 repertoires, and approximately 12 million of those chains were shared by two or more donors. A nearest-neighbor algorithm error-corrected the raw reads and collapsed the reads into unique sequences, merging closely related sequences to remove PCR and sequencing errors. Alignment of CDR3 sequences to IMGT reference sequences was used to assign V, D and J gene segments. For a sequence to be retained, at least a six-nucleotide match to both a V gene segment and a J gene segment was required. Rearrangements were classified as productive when the CDR3 lacked stop codons and remained in frame with V and J, and all other rearrangements were classified as non-productive. Following IMGT convention, CDR3 was defined as the stretch from the second conserved V-encoded cysteine to the conserved J-encoded phenylalanine. In an earlier analysis of some 550 of the donors, sequences lacking an unambiguous match to a single V gene segment were excluded. In an earlier analysis of approximately 610 of the donors, V segments were called functional above 56.7% productive rearrangements and were called segregating when the between-donor standard deviation exceeded 5%. A statistical classification framework was developed to diagnose cytomegalovirus status using the catalog of TCR beta chain sequences. In a later analysis, V and J genes were assigned by comparing TCR nucleotide sequences against IMGT/GENE-DB human TR gene sequences. Using the TCRdist pipeline, a later analysis assigned CDR3 sequences along with most-parsimonious VDJ recombination scenarios. In a later analysis, each TCR beta chain was defined by its CDR3 amino acid sequence together with its V-gene family, and reads without a unique V-gene family were excluded. A later analysis removed 550 to 650 highly shared, low-generation-probability nucleotide sequences to deal with suspected cross-contamination and a sequencing artifact. In a later analysis, a clonal expansion index for each public chain was calculated from normalized within-repertoire ranks of inferred template counts. In a later analysis, generation probabilities were computed with a VDJ recombination model fitted to out-of-frame rearrangements, and the resulting probabilities were checked against IGoR. A later analysis scored TCR-TCR, TCR-HLA and TCR-CMV co-occurrence with hypergeometric tests, applying a repertoire-size bias correction to TCR pairs. A later analysis estimated false discovery rates by permuting HLA or CMV assignments 20 times. A later analysis grouped co-occurring TCRs with DBSCAN, adding TCRdist sequence similarity when clustering within HLA-allele-positive subsets. Co-occurrence clustering excluded repertoires with fewer than 30,000 or more than 120,000 public chains, plus five with anomalous nucleotide sharing. As stored in TCRdb, this immuneACCESS dataset retains in-frame rearrangements with V and J assigned. A fraction of the clones does not appear; measured against another copy, unresolved V genes explain less than half of the discrepancy, and the remainder lacks a known reason. V and J calls and clone size come straight from that table; D and trimming were deduced from the DNA. The sample records 160,000 or so clones, around 75% of which are singletons. The ten largest clones represent around 4.6% of the sample.

In this chain, TRBV4-1 is recombined with TRBJ1-1; TRBD1 might be the D gene, on 6 matching bases. The receptor was derived from a man aged 18 to 35 in good health and CMV-seropositive. What was sequenced was PBMCs. The CDR3 region reads CASSQVLGGNTEAFF. The nucleotides are TGCGCCAGCAGCCAAGTTTTAGGGGGGAACACTGAAGCTTTCTTT.